Each of the 5 T cell receptor beta chains below was sequenced from the same sample in a study of cytotoxic CD8 clonotypes in ibrutinib-treated CLL. Sequencing was performed with immunoSEQ multiplex PCR; in TCRdb, only in-frame clones are kept and a portion is missing. Of about 200,000 clones detected, roughly 77% appear once; the ten largest clones hold approximately 5.9%. The material sequenced was PBMCs, taken after 12 months of ibrutinib treatment. The source of these receptors is a human donor with chronic lymphocytic leukemia.

This clone has only a few counts. This rearrangement joins TRBV6-5 to TRBJ1-4; 8 positions agree with TRBD1. J was trimmed by 3 bases and V by 2 bases; bases with no gene match: 5. This CDR3 spans 16 amino acids. Germline CDR1 and CDR2: MNHEY and SVGAGI. This CDR3 is CASSYRGQGSNEKLFF. CDR3 DNA: TGTGCCAGCAGTTACAGAGGACAGGGCTCTAATGAAAAACTGTTTTTT.

J is TRBJ1-2 and V is TRBV5-1; a possible D gene is TRBD1 (5 bases). Trimming took off 4 bases at V and 0 bases at J, with 22 bases between the two ends. The CDR3 contains 18 residues. CDR1 SGHRS and CDR2 YFSETQ come from the germline V gene. The CDR3 region is CASSTRPMGQGTNYGYTF. The DNA of the CDR3 is TGCGCCAGCAGCACCCGTCCCATGGGGCAGGGCACTAACTATGGCTACACCTTC.

J is TRBJ2-7 and V is TRBV6-5; D might be TRBD1 (6 bases). The CDR3 length is 14 residues. Germline values: CDR1 MNHEY, CDR2 SVGAGI. Trimming shortened V by 2 bases and J by 5 bases, and 13 bases separated the two germline ends. This CDR3 reads CASSYATGSHEQYF. The CDR3 nucleotides read TGTGCCAGCAGTTACGCCACAGGGTCCCACGAGCAGTACTTC.

Here the CDR3 reads CASSYYAGELFF. In DNA form, the CDR3 reads TGTGCCAGCAGTTACTACGCCGGGGAGCTGTTTTTT. V and J are TRBV6-5 and TRBJ2-2; D is uncertain. Per germline, CDR1 MNHEY and CDR2 SVGAGI. Trimming pared 1 base from V and 6 bases from J, leaving 3 bases between. The CDR3 has 12 amino acids.

This chain uses TRBV6-6 with TRBJ2-3; 8 bases match TRBD1. The CDR3 totals 16 residues. The germline gives CDR1 MNHNY, CDR2 SVGAGI (reference sequence). The ends lost 5 bases at V and 0 bases at J; junction bases unmatched: 7. CDR3 sequence reads: CASSAVRGPSTDTQYF. CDR3 nucleotides: TGTGCCAGCAGTGCCGTCAGGGGGCCTAGCACAGATACGCAGTATTTT.